The following is a TCR beta chain sequence with its context. The data derive from a study of regulatory T cells in long-lasting Graves disease. At the level of the study: Antithyroid drugs had been taken under 3 months by newly diagnosed Graves' patients.

Trimming took 5 bases from V and 4 from J, leaving 18 bases between them. The CDR3 runs 16 residues. Germline assignment: CDR1 SNHLY and CDR2 FYNNEI. Both iRepertoire HTBI primers and Arm-PCR of CDR3 regions were used to build the TCR beta libraries. Original data processing: Sequenced samples collectively carried around 60 TRBV and 15 or so TRBJ segments. TCRdb re-analysed the multiplex PCR reads in MiXCR, keeping a single row per CDR3 protein. The V and J calls and clone size are TCRdb's, not the authors'. The sample lists 400,000 to 550,000 distinct CDR3 sequences; 15% were seen once. This sample's time point: newly diagnosed GD, antithyroid drugs for less than 3 months. From PBMCs, RNA was extracted and then used to make the TCR library. These data were also reused for a study on T cells in Graves' hyperthyroidism and ophthalmopathy. That report notes: With the HTBI primer set, the TCR CDR3 went through a first round of RT-PCR.

Sequences were derived from peripheral blood mononuclear cells (PBMCs), sampled at new diagnosis, from a patient treated with antithyroid drugs. This clonotype was obtained from a woman aged 30 to 39 with Graves disease. This chain links TRBV2 with TRBJ2-1; D is ambiguous. The CDR3 DNA reads as TGTGCCAGCAGTTTATCGGGCCTTGAGGCGTACAATGAGCAGTTCTTC. This translates into CASSLSGLEAYNEQFF.